Listed here are 2 T cell receptor beta chains from one sample, sequenced in a study of T cells in Graves' hyperthyroidism and ophthalmopathy. Amplified TCR beta CDR3 regions derived from RNA transcripts. Researchers ran a first-round RT-PCR on the TCR CDR3 using the HTBI primer set. Each CDR3 protein gets one entry after TCRdb re-called the multiplex PCR reads with MiXCR. Among hundreds of thousands of distinct CDR3 sequences listed, approximately 15% were seen once. Sequences were obtained from blood. Every receptor here comes from a woman between 18 and 30 years old with Graves' hyperthyroidism.

V and J are TRBV19 and TRBJ2-5; no definite D call. V was cut by 7 bases and J by 4 bases, with 16 bases left in between. The germline V gene has CDR1 LNHDA and CDR2 SQIVND (reference sequence). The CDR3 contains 14 residues. Written as DNA, the CDR3 is TGTGCCAGTAAGGCCAGAACACGTCTAGAGACCCAGTACTTC. It yields the protein CASKARTRLETQYF.

This clonotype has more than one count but fewer than ten. This rearrangement joins TRBV28 to TRBJ1-2; D perhaps matches TRBD1 (5 bases). The CDR3 has 16 amino acids. CDR1 MDHEN and CDR2 SYDVKM come from the germline V gene. The V and J ends lost 2 bases and 0 bases respectively, with 13 bases between them. The CDR3 DNA reads TGTGCCAGCAGTTTAACCTGGGACGGCGCTAACTATGGCTACACCTTC. This encodes CASSLTWDGANYGYTF.